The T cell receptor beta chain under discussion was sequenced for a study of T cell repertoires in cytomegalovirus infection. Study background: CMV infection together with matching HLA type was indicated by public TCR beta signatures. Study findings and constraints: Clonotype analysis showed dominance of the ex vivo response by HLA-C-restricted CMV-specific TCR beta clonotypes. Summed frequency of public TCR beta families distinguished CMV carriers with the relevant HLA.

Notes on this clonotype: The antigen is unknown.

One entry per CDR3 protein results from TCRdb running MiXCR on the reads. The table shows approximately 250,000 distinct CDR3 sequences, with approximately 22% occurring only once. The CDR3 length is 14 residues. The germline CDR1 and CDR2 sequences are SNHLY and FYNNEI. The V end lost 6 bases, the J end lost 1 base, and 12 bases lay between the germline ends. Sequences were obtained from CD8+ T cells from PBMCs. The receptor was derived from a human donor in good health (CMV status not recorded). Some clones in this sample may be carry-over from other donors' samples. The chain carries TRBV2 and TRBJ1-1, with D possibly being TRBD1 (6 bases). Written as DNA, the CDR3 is TGTGCCAGCAGGAGGACAGACACGAACACTGAAGCTTTCTTT. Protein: CASRRTDTNTEAFF.